Following are 20 T cell receptor beta chains from one sample sequenced in a study of T cell clonality in common variable immunodeficiency. This table comes from immunoSEQ multiplex PCR, and its TCRdb copy is limited to in-frame clones, with some not included. This set yields about 30,000 clones and no singletons; the top ten hold about 12%. Specimen: peripheral blood mononuclear cells. Receptors originate from a person aged 18-69 years in good health.

This clone was seen many times. The observed sequence ends 3 residues before the CDR3 terminus, with the missing tail filled in from the germline J gene. The chain links TRBV7-3 to TRBJ1-1; D not resolved. CDR1 SGHTA and CDR2 FQGTGA come from the germline V gene. The CDR3 runs 16 residues. V shed 0 bases and J shed 0 bases, with 11 bases lying between them. The sequenced part of the CDR3 DNA is TGTGCCAGCAGCTTAACACCCCTAGGTTTGAACACTGAA. It specifies CASSLTPLGLNTE. The full CDR3 protein reads CASSLTPLGLNTEAFF.

This clone was observed at least ten times. The CDR3 extends 3 residues past the end of the read, so its final part is completed from the germline J gene. The rearrangement links TRBV7-6 to TRBJ1-1, with D possibly matching TRBD1 (5 bases). The CDR3 sequence is 16 residues long. From germline, CDR1 is SGHVS and CDR2 FNYEAQ. V lost 5 bases and J lost 3, with 19 bases in between. The sequenced CDR3 bases are TGTGCCAGCAGCCGTCCCGGGGGGAGAAGGGACACTGAA. Its protein is CASSRPGGRRDTE. The full CDR3 protein is CASSRPGGRRDTEAFF.

This clone was counted ten times or more. The observed sequence ends 3 residues before the CDR3 terminus, with the missing tail filled in from the germline J gene. The V call is TRBV9, the J call TRBJ1-1; the match to TRBD1 covers 8 bases. Germline assignment: CDR1 SGDLS and CDR2 YYNGEE. J was trimmed by 6 bases and V by 3 bases; bases with no gene match: 4. CDR3 length: 13 amino acids. CDR3 sequence: CASSDTGGAEAFF. Partial CDR3 DNA: TGTGCCAGCAGCGATACAGGGGGGGCTGAA.

This clone was seen at least ten times. The DNA ends 3 residues before the CDR3 does, and the rest of the CDR3 is filled in from the germline J gene. The chain joins TRBV20-1 to TRBJ2-1; tentatively, D is TRBD2 (6 bases). Looked up from germline, CDR1 is DFQATT and CDR2 is SNEGSKA (reference sequence). Trimming left V 4 bases short and J 7 bases short, with 14 bases between. The CDR3 is made up of 13 amino acids. The CDR3 bases that were read are TGCAGTGCTAACAGACTAGTTTTGAATGAG. This codes for CSANRLVLNE. The entire CDR3 protein is CSANRLVLNEQFF.

The table lists this clone with many counts. Read sequence stops 3 residues before the CDR3 end, and the germline J gene provides the missing end. This rearrangement joins TRBV18 to TRBJ1-5, with D hard to call. V was pared by 6 bases and J by 5 bases, with 11 bases between. Germline V gene data show CDR1 as KGHSH and CDR2 as LQKENI. There are 13 residues in the CDR3. Partial CDR3 DNA: TGTGCCAGCTCGACGACTAGGGATCAGCCC. As protein: CASSTTRDQP. Given in full, the CDR3 is CASSTTRDQPQHF. The variable domain in full, completed from reference TRBV18 and TRBJ1-5, reads NAGVMQNPRHLVRRRGQEARLRCSPMKGHSHVYWYRQLPEEGLKFMVYLQKENIIDESGMPKERFSAEFPKEGPSILRIQQVVRGDSAAYFCASSTTRDQPQHFGDGTRLSIL.

This clone was observed many times. The chain's CDR3 is CASRLGGKETQYF. CDR3 DNA, as far as it was read: TGTGCCAGCAGACTCGGGGGAAAAGAGACC. The rearrangement links TRBV7-2 to TRBJ2-5; TRBD2 might be the D (6 bases). The read halts 3 residues ahead of the CDR3 end, with the missing end drawn from the germline J gene. The germline gives CDR1 SGHTA, CDR2 FQGNSA. Trimming pared 6 bases from V and 3 bases from J, leaving 11 bases between. The CDR3 contains 13 residues.

This clone was recorded many times. The read gets to within 3 residues of the CDR3 end, and the germline J gene fills in the rest. The chain links TRBV20-1 to TRBJ2-3; D might be TRBD2 (6 bases). V dropped 4 bases and J dropped 3 bases, with 8 bases sitting between them. The germline gives CDR1 DFQATT, CDR2 SNEGSKA (reference sequence). The CDR3 totals 12 residues. CDR3 sequence: CSAILATDTQYF. The part of the CDR3 DNA that was read is TGCAGTGCTATACTAGCTACAGATACG.

This clone was seen many times. The CDR3 is cut off 3 residues early in the read; its end comes from the germline J gene. This chain joins TRBV10-3 and TRBJ2-3; the match to TRBD2 covers 12 bases. There are 16 residues in the CDR3. The V gene's germline CDR1 is ENHRY and CDR2 SYGVKD. Trimming took 6 bases from V and 2 from J; bases not matched to a gene: 6. CDR3 DNA (partial): TGTGCCATCAGGAAACTAGCGGGGGGACTCACAGATACG. Translated: CAIRKLAGGLTDT. The whole CDR3 is CAIRKLAGGLTDTQYF.

This clone was observed at least ten times. Sequencing ends 3 residues short of the CDR3 end; the germline J gene provides the rest. The chain uses TRBV20-1 and TRBJ2-3; weak D call: TRBD1 (5 bases). CDR1 is DFQATT, CDR2 SNEGSKA, per germline (reference sequence). V was cut by 3 bases and J by 4 bases, with 14 bases left in between. This CDR3 region has 14 residues. The CDR3 loop reads CSASGAGPPDTQYF. The covered CDR3 bases are TGCAGTGCTAGTGGGGCAGGGCCCCCAGATACG.

There are many counts of this clone. The observed sequence ends 3 residues before the CDR3 terminus, with the missing tail filled in from the germline J gene. The chain links TRBV30 to TRBJ2-7; 9 bases are shared with TRBD1. The CDR3 consists of 14 residues. With 1 base clipped from V and 2 bases from J, the junction kept 3 bases outside the gene matches. The germline CDR1 and CDR2 sequences are GTSNPN and SVGIG (reference sequence). The CDR3 loop is CAWSGTGVAYEQYF. The sequenced part of the CDR3 DNA is TGTGCCTGGAGTGGGACAGGGGTCGCCTACGAG. Combining the CDR3 with reference TRBV30 and TRBJ2-7 gives the whole variable domain SQTIHQWPATLVQPVGSPLSLECTVEGTSNPNLYWYRQAAGRGLQLLFYSVGIGQISSEVPQNLSASRPQDRQFILSSKKLLLSDSGFYLCAWSGTGVAYEQYFGPGTRLTVT.

Many counts were recorded for this clone. CDR3: CASSLGGYGQPQHF. The sequenced CDR3 bases are TGTGCCAGCAGCTTAGGAGGGTATGGCCAGCCC. This rearrangement joins TRBV11-2 to TRBJ1-5, with D unclear. The read stops 3 residues short of the end of the CDR3; the missing end is completed from the germline J gene. Trimming removed 1 base at V and 7 bases at J, with 11 bases between. Germline assignment: CDR1 SGHAT and CDR2 FQNNGV. The CDR3 is 14 residues long.

This clone was detected ten times or more. The read terminates 3 residues before the CDR3 end, so the remaining end is supplied by the germline J gene. This sequence joins TRBV5-1 and TRBJ1-1, with 12 bases matching TRBD1. The J segment lost 2 bases and the V segment lost 4 bases, leaving 6 bases of the junction unmatched. The CDR3 runs to 16 residues. The V gene's germline CDR1 is SGHRS and CDR2 YFSETQ. The CDR3 region is CASSPLGQGANTEAFF. The covered CDR3 bases are TGCGCCAGCAGCCCCCTGGGACAGGGGGCAAACACTGAA.

This clone was recorded many times. The read is 3 residues too short to cover the CDR3 end, so that end is filled in from the germline J gene. The chain employs TRBV6-1 and TRBJ1-2; D is perhaps TRBD1 (5 bases). CDR3 size: 14 residues. Per germline, CDR1 MNHNS and CDR2 SASEGT. Trimming removed 2 bases from V and 0 bases from J, with 7 bases in between. CDR3 DNA, as far as it was read: TGTGCCAGCAGTGAATGGGGGGCTAACTATGGC. It codes for CASSEWGANYG. The whole CDR3 protein reads CASSEWGANYGYTF.

This clone was found many times. At one of its ends the junction is not consistent with the germline gene, which may arise from a read error. The read halts 3 residues ahead of the CDR3 end, with the missing end drawn from the germline J gene. The V gene is TRBV4-2, the J gene TRBJ2-1, with 9 bases identical to TRBD1. The CDR3 has 15 residues. Germline V gene sequence: CDR1 LGHNA, CDR2 YNFKEQ. Here the CDR3 reads CASSRRQGDVDEQFF. The covered CDR3 bases are TGCGCCAGCAGCCGAAGACAGGGGGATGTGGATGAG.

This clone was seen at least ten times. The read halts 3 residues ahead of the CDR3 end, with the missing end drawn from the germline J gene. The chain is built from TRBV2 and TRBJ1-1, with a possible D match to TRBD1 (5 bases). This CDR3 is built from 14 residues. The V end was cut by 7 bases, the J end by 6 bases, with 18 bases between. The germline V gene has CDR1 SNHLY and CDR2 FYNNEI. The part of the CDR3 DNA that was read is TGTGCCAGCACCACCTCAGGGAAATTGGCTGAA. Translated, it gives CASTTSGKLAE. The whole CDR3 reads CASTTSGKLAEAFF.

This clone was seen repeatedly, ten times or more. The read ends 3 residues early relative to the CDR3; the germline J gene fills the gap. The gene calls are TRBV7-3 and TRBJ2-5, with a tentative D call TRBD1 (5 bases). Germline CDR1 is SGHTA and CDR2 is FQGTGA. The CDR3 totals 15 residues. V was pared by 3 bases and J by 1 base, with 12 bases between. This CDR3 reads CASSLSGIPQETQYF. Partial CDR3 DNA: TGTGCCAGCAGCTTGTCAGGGATCCCCCAAGAGACC.

This clone was found many times. The CDR3 region is CASSQALAATITDTQYF. CDR3 DNA, as far as it was read: TGTGCCAGCAGCCAAGCCCTAGCAGCAACGATCACAGATACG. The genes are TRBV14 and TRBJ2-3; TRBD2 might be the D (5 bases). Read sequence stops 3 residues before the CDR3 end, and the germline J gene provides the missing end. The CDR3 is 17 residues long. Trimming removed 1 base at V and 2 bases at J, with 16 bases between. Germline values: CDR1 SGHDN, CDR2 FVKESK.

This clone showed up many times. The covered CDR3 bases are TGCAGTGGAAATAGGGGAGATACG. Translated, it gives CSGNRGDT. The CDR3 in its entirety is CSGNRGDTQYF. This rearrangement joins TRBV20-1 to TRBJ2-3, with a possible D match to TRBD1 (5 bases). The CDR3 goes on 3 residues after the read ends, and that part is filled in from the germline J gene. With 7 bases removed from V and 5 bases from J, the gap between germline ends came to 10 bases. The CDR3 is 11 residues long. Germline loops: CDR1 DFQATT, CDR2 SNEGSKA (reference sequence).

This clone was recorded at least ten times. With the read ending 3 residues before the CDR3 end, the germline J gene is used to fill in that end. The V gene is TRBV12-3 or TRBV12-4, the J gene TRBJ1-5; no clear D gene. The CDR3 covers 13 residues. Trimming removed 6 bases at V and 5 bases at J, with 11 bases between. The chain's CDR3 is CASSPPGDQPQHF. The CDR3 bases that were read are TGTGCCAGCAGCCCTCCAGGAGATCAGCCC.

This clone was detected only a few times. The CDR3 end is not reached by the read, which stops 3 residues before it; the germline J gene fills it in. This chain links TRBV2 with TRBJ2-3; a weak D match, TRBD2 (6 bases). The germline V gene encodes CDR1 SNHLY and CDR2 FYNNEI. This CDR3 region has 14 residues. The CDR3 bases that were read are TGTGCCAGCGGACGGATAACTAGCAATCAGCCG. Its protein product is CASGRITSNQP. The full-length CDR3 reads as CASGRITSNQPQYF.